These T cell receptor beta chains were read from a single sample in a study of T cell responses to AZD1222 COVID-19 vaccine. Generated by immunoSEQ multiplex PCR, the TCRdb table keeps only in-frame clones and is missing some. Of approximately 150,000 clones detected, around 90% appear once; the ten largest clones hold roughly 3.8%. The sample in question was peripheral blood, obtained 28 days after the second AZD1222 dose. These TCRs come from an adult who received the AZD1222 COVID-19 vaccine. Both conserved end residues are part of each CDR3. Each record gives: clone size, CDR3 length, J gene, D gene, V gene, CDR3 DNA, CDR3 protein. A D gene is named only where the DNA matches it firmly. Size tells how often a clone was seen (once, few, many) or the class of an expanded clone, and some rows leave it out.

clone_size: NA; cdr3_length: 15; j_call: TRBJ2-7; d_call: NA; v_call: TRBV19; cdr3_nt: TGTGCCAGTAGTATAGGTGGAACAGGGCTCCCCGAGCAGTACTTC; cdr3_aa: CASSIGGTGLPEQYF
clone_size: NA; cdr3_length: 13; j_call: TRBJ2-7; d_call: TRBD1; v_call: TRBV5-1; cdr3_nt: TGCGCCAGCAAGGGGACAGGGCGATACGAGCAGTACTTC; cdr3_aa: CASKGTGRYEQYF
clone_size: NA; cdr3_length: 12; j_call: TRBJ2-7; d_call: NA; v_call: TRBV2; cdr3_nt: TGTGCCAGCAGGGGCGCCTACTACGAGCAGTACTTC; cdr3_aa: CASRGAYYEQYF
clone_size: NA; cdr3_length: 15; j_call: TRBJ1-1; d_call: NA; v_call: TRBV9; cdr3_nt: TGTGCCAGCAGTCCTCTCCTGGGGGGGAACACTGAAGCTTTCTTT; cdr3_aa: CASSPLLGGNTEAFF
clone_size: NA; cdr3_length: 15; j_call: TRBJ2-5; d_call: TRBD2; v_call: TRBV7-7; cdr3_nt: TGTGCTAGCAGCGGTAGCGGGGGGCACCAAGAGACCCAGTACTTC; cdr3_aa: CASSGSGGHQETQYF
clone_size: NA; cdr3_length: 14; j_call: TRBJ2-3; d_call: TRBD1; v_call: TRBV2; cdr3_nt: TGTGCCAGCAGTCCCGGGACAGGGGTAGATACGCAGTATTTT; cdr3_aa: CASSPGTGVDTQYF
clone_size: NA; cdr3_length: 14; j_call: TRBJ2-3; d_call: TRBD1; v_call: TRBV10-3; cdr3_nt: TGTGCCATCAGTGAAGACAGGGGGGCAGATACGCAGTATTTT; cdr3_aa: CAISEDRGADTQYF
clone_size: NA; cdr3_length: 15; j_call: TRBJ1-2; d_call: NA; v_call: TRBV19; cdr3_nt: TGTGCCAGTAGTATAGGAGTACAAGAGGAGAGAGGCTACACCTTC; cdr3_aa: CASSIGVQEERGYTF
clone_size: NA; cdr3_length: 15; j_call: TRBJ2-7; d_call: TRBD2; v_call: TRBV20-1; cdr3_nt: TGCAGTGCTAGTCCTTCCGGGACTAGCGGCTACGAGCAGTACTTC; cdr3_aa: CSASPSGTSGYEQYF
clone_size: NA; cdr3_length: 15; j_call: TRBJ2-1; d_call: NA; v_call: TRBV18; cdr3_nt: TGTGCCAGCTCACCCTTGGCTAGCGTTCGGGATGAGCAGTTCTTC; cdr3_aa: CASSPLASVRDEQFF
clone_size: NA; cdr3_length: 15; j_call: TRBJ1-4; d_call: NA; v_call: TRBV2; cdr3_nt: TGTGCCAGCAGTGTTGAAAAGGCCGCCAGGGAAAAACTGTTTTTT; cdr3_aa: CASSVEKAAREKLFF
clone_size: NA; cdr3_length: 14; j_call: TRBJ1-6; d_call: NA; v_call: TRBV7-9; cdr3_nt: TGTGCCAGCACCGGTACAGGGAAGAATTCACCCCTCCACTTT; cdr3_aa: CASTGTGKNSPLHF
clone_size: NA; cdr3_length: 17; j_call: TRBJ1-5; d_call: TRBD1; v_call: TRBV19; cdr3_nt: TGTGCCAGTACCATTTCGGGGGGACAGCCTAGCAATCAGCCCCAGCATTTT; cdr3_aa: CASTISGGQPSNQPQHF
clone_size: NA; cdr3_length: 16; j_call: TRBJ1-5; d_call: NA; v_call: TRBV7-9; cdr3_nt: TGTGCCAGCAGCCTTGGGACGGGGCTTAGCAATCAGCCCCAGCATTTT; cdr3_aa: CASSLGTGLSNQPQHF
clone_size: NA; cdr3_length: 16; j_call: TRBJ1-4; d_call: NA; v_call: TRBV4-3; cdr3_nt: TGCGCCAGCAGCCCATCGCGGGGAAGTTTAAGTGAAAAACTGTTTTTT; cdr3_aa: CASSPSRGSLSEKLFF
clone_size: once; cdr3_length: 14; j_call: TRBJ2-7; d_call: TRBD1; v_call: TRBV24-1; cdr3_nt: TGTGCCACCAGTGCTAACAGGGGGCCGTACGAGCAGTACTTC; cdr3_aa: CATSANRGPYEQYF
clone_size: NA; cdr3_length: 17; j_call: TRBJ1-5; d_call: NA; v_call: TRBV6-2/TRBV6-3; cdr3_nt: TGTGCCAGCAGTTACATTTACGACAGCGCTTCAAATCAGCCCCAGCATTTT; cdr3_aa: CASSYIYDSASNQPQHF
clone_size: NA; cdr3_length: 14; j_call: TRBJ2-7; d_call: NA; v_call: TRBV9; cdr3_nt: TGTGCCAGCAGCCCCGGGTGGGCTACCTACGAGCAGTACTTC; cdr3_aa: CASSPGWATYEQYF